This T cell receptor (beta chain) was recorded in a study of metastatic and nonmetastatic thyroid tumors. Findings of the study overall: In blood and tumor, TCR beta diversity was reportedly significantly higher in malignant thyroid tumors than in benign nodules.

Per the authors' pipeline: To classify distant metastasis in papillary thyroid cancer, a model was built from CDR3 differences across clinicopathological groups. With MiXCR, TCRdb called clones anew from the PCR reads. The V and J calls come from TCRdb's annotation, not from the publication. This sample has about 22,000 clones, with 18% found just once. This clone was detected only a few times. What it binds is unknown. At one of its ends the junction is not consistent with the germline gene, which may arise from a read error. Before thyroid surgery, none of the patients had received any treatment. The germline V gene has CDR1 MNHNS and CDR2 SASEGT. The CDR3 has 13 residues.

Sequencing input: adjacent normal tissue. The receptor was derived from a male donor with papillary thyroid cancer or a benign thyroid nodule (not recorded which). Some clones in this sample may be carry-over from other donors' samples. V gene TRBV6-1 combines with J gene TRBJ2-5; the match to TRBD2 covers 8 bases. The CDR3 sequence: CAGRGLGEGTQYF. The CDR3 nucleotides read TGTGCCGGCAGGGGACTAGGCGAAGGGACCCAGTACTTC.